The rows below give T cell receptor beta chains drawn from one sample of a study of blood T cell repertoires in COVID-19. The assay was immunoSEQ multiplex PCR, and TCRdb's table has in-frame clones only and misses some. The sample consists of about 70,000 clones, about 80% of them appearing once. The sample taken for sequencing was peripheral blood. These receptors were taken from a woman between 65 and 79 years old with acute or convalescent COVID-19. The CDR3 runs from the conserved cysteine through the conserved F or W. Rows may omit the clone size; those that give it use once, few, many or a size class.

v_call clone_size cdr3_aa
TRBV5-6 . CASSYPSRGLNEKLFF
TRBV2 few CASMGTRAYNEQFF
TRBV3-1/TRBV3-2 . CASSGQPQIGDEQFF
TRBV21-1 . CASSSPGTSGPIKNIQYF
TRBV10-3 . CAISESGAEAFF
TRBV7-2 . CASRPGWGVTYNEQFF
TRBV11-2 once CASSSPFGGTYGYTF
TRBV28 . CASSSVTGTRNNEQFF
TRBV3-1/TRBV3-2 . CASSQNQAITDTQYF
TRBV6-1 . CASSENQGAVTEAFF
TRBV11-3 few CASSLGQGGTEAFF
TRBV5-1 . CASSLAGTSTDTQYF
TRBV23-1 . CASSQSLAPQGAIYEQYF
TRBV28 . CASTPAGAGGYTF
TRBV28 . CASEGGRAAYEQYF
TRBV18 . CASSPQGDNTEAFF
TRBV29-1 few CSATPGQGIYEQYF
TRBV10-3 . CAISDFTNYGYTF
TRBV27 . CASSFTGGYGYTF
TRBV7-9 medium-sized CASSLAVVAGGYTF
TRBV11-2 . CASSLGAGGPPDTQYF
TRBV11-3 . CASSLGGGGPAYNEQFF
TRBV10-3 . CAISGGQGNTIYF
TRBV7-9 . CASSLSAGVSDTQYF
TRBV11-2 . CASSTRTSGGLINEQYF
TRBV5-4 . CASSLDEFSGGAGELFF
TRBV28 . CASSFPGQGEETQYF
TRBV7-3 . CASSLGGSTPYEQYF
TRBV5-4 . CASSPGTVRTDTQYF
TRBV28 . CASSPQTMRNNEQFF
TRBV7-2 . CASSSPGQGAEAFF
TRBV11-2 . CASSLARLALSYNEQFF